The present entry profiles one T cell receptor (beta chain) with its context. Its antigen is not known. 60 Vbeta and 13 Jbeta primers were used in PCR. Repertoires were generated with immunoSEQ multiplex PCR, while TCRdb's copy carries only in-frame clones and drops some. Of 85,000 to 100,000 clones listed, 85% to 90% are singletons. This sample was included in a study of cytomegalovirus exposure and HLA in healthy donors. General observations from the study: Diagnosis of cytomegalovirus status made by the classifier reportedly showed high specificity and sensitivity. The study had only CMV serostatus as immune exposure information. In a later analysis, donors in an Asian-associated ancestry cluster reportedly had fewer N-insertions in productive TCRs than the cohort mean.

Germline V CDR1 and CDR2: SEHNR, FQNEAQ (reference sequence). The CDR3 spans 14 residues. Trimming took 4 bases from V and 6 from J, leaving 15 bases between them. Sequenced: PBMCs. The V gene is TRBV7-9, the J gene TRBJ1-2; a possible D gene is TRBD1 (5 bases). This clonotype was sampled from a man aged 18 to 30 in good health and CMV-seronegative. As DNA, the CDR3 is TGTGCCAGCAGCTCGTTCCGGGGGATCGATGGCTACACCTTC. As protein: CASSSFRGIDGYTF.